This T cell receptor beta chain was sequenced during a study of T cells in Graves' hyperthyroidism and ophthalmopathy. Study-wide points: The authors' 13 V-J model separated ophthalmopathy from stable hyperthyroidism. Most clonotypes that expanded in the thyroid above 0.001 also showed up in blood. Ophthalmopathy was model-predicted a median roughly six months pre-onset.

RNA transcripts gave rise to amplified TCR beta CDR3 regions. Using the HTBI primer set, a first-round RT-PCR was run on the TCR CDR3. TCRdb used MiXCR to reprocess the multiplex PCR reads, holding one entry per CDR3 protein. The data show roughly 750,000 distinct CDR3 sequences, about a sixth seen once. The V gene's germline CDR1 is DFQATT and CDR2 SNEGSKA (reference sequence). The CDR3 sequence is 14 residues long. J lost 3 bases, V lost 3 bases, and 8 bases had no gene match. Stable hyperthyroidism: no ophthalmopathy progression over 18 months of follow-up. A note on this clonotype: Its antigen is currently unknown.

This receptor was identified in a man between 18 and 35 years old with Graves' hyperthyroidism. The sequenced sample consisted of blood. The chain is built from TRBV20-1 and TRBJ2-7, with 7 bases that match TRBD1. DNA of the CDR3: TGCAGTGCTAGGGGTGGACAGGCGGGCTACGAGCAGTACTTC. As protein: CSARGGQAGYEQYF.